This T cell receptor beta chain was retrieved from a study of blood T cell repertoires in COVID-19. As concerns this clone: Other nucleotide sequences from this sample produce the same CDR3.

Germline CDR1 SGHRS, CDR2 YFSETQ. V was shortened by 0 bases and J by 6 bases, with 13 bases between the two germline ends. This CDR3 spans 16 amino acids. Assay: immunoSEQ multiplex PCR; the TCRdb copy retains only in-frame clones and omits some. Of roughly 70,000 clones listed, roughly 86% are singletons. This chain joins TRBV5-1 and TRBJ1-6; weak D call: TRBD1 (5 bases). The receptor's source is a man between 70 and 80 years old with active COVID-19. The source material was peripheral blood. The CDR3 reads CASSLGLGQGNSPLHF. The DNA for the CDR3 is TGCGCCAGCAGCTTGGGCCTTGGGCAGGGTAATTCACCCCTCCACTTT.